The rows below give T cell receptor beta chains drawn from one sample of a study of graft-versus-host responses after intestinal transplantation. The method was immunoSEQ multiplex PCR; TCRdb's version includes in-frame clones alone and lacks a portion of them. This table holds under 15,000 clones, roughly 33% found once. The sequencing here drew on alloreactive CD8+ T cells from a mixed lymphocyte reaction culture, taken before intestinal transplant. All receptors derive from a human patient who received an intestinal transplant. Both conserved end residues are part of each CDR3. Fields, in order: J gene, V gene, D gene, clone size, CDR3 protein, CDR3 DNA. A D gene is named only where the DNA matches it firmly. Clone size is stated in some rows and not others, as once, few, many or a class when expanded.

TRBJ2-7,TRBV4-2,NA,NA,CASSQKPGLGSYEQYF,TGTGCCAGCAGCCAAAAACCGGGACTTGGCTCCTACGAGCAGTACTTC
TRBJ2-1,TRBV7-6,NA,few,CASSLSFEQFF,TGTGCCAGCAGCTTAAGTTTTGAGCAGTTCTTC
TRBJ2-7,TRBV6-4,NA,NA,CASSDEGRHSYEQYF,TGTGCCAGCAGTGACGAGGGGAGACACTCCTACGAGCAGTACTTC
TRBJ2-2,TRBV7-8,NA,NA,CASSLITGELFF,TGTGCCAGCAGCTTAATCACCGGGGAGCTGTTTTTT
TRBJ1-1,TRBV11-2,NA,NA,CASSIQVEAFF,TGTGCCAGCAGCATACAAGTTGAAGCTTTCTTT
TRBJ2-7,TRBV27,TRBD2,many,CASSSLAGVVEQYF,TGTGCCAGCAGTTCGCTAGCGGGAGTCGTCGAGCAGTACTTC
TRBJ2-2,TRBV11-3,TRBD2,few,CASSLGLYTGELFF,TGTGCCAGCAGCCTGGGACTATACACCGGGGAGCTGTTTTTT
TRBJ2-7,TRBV6-5,NA,NA,CASSYSAGYEQYF,TGTGCCAGCAGTTACTCGGCCGGCTACGAGCAGTACTTC
TRBJ1-1,TRBV9,NA,few,CASSVVEGGGTEAFF,TGTGCCAGCAGCGTAGTTGAGGGAGGAGGGACTGAAGCTTTCTTT
TRBJ2-7,TRBV6-6,TRBD2,few,CASTLSGGNEQYF,TGTGCCAGCACCCTTAGCGGGGGGAACGAGCAGTACTTC
TRBJ1-1,TRBV10-3,NA,NA,CAISESTRGRMNTEAFF,TGTGCCATCAGTGAGTCGACGAGGGGCCGGATGAACACTGAAGCTTTCTTT
TRBJ2-3,TRBV7-2,TRBD2,NA,CASSLAWIVASGVSSNTQYF,TGTGCCAGCAGCTTAGCTTGGATCGTGGCTAGCGGGGTGAGCAGTAATACGCAGTATTTT
TRBJ2-6,TRBV27,NA,NA,CASSLTGANVLTF,TGTGCCAGCAGTTTAACTGGGGCCAACGTCCTGACTTTC
TRBJ1-4,TRBV2,NA,medium-sized,CASSIPGLNEKLFF,TGTGCCAGCAGCATACCGGGTCTGAATGAAAAACTGTTTTTT
TRBJ2-7,TRBV5-1,NA,NA,CASSLVQGGSYEQYF,TGCGCCAGCAGCTTGGTTCAGGGTGGTTCCTACGAGCAGTACTTC